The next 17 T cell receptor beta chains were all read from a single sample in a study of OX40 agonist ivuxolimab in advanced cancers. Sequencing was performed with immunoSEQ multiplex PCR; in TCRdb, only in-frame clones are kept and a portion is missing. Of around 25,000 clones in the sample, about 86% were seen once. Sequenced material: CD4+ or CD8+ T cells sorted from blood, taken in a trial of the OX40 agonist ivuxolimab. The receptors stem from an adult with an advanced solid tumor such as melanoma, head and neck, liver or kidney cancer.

CDR3 residues: CASSLTGVWNEQFF. The CDR3 coding sequence is TGCGCCAGCAGCCTTACAGGGGTCTGGAATGAGCAGTTCTTC. The chain recombines TRBV5-1 with TRBJ2-1, with 7 bases fitting TRBD1. The CDR3 loop spans 14 amino acids. The V gene end was trimmed by 4 bases and the J gene end by 7 bases; junction bases not matched to a gene: 8. Germline CDR1 is SGHRS and CDR2 is YFSETQ.

The CDR3 loop is CASSVAGSTGELFF. The CDR3 coding sequence is TGTGCCAGCAGCGTCGCGGGAAGCACCGGGGAGCTGTTTTTT. The chain couples TRBV9 to TRBJ2-2; a weak D match, TRBD2 (6 bases). The CDR3 runs 14 residues. Between the trimmed V and J ends, which lost 2 bases and 4 bases, there was a span of 9 bases. Germline CDR1 reads SGDLS; CDR2 reads YYNGEE.

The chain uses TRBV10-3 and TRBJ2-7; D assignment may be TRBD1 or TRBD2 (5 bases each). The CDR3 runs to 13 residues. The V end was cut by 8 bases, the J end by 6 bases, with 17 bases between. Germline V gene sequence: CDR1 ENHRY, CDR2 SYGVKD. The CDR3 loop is CAIGVDEGLEQYF. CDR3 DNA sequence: TGTGCCATCGGGGTGGATGAGGGGCTCGAGCAGTACTTC.

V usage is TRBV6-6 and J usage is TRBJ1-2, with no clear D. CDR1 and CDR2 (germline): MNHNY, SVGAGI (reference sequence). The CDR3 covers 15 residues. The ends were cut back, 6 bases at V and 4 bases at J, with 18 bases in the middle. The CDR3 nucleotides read TGTGCCAGCAGGCCCTCTTTCCGCGGCTCCTATGGCTACACCTTC. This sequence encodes CASRPSFRGSYGYTF.

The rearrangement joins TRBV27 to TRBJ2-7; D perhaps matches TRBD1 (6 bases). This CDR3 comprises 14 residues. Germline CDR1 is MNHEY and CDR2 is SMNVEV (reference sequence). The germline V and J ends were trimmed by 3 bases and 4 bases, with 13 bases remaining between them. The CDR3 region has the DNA TGTGCCAGCAGTTTTCTGGGACAACCATACGAGCAGTACTTC. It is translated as CASSFLGQPYEQYF.

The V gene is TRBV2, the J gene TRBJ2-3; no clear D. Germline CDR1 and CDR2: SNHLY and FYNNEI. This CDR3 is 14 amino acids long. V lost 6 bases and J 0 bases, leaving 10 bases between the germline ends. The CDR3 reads CASSQWPSTDTQYF. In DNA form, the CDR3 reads TGTGCCAGCAGCCAGTGGCCCAGCACAGATACGCAGTATTTT.

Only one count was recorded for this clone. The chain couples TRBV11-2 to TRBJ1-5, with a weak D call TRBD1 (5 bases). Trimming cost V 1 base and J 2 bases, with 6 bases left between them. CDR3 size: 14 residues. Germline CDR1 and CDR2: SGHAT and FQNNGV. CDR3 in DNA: TGTGCCAGCAGCTTAGGGGGGGGCAATCAGCCCCAGCATTTT. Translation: CASSLGGGNQPQHF.

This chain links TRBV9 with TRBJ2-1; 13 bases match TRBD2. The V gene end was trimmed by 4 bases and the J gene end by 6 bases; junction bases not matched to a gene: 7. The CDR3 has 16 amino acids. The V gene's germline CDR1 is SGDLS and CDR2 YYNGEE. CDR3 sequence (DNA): TGTGCCAGCAGCTCCCCACTAGCGGGGGGGCTCAATGAGCAGTTCTTC. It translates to CASSSPLAGGLNEQFF.

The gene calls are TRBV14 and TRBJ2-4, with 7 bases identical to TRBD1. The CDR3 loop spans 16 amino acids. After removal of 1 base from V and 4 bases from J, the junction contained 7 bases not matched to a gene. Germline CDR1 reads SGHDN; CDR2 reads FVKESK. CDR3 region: CASSQGTTGIKNIQYF. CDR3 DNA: TGTGCCAGCAGCCAAGGCACGACAGGGATTAAAAACATTCAGTACTTC.

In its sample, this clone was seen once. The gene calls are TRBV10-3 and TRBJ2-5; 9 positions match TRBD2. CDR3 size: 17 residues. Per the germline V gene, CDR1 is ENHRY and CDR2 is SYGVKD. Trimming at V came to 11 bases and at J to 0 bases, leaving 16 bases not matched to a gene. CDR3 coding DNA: TGTGCCTCGAAACAGGGGCAGCGGGGGGTTTACCAAGAGACCCAGTACTTC. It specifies CASKQGQRGVYQETQYF.

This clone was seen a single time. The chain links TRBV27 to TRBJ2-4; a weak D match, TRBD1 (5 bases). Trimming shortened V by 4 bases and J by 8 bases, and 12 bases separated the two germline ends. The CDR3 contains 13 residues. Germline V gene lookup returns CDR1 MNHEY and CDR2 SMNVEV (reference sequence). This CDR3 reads CASSSPARDIQYF. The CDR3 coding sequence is TGTGCCAGCAGTTCCCCGGCCAGGGACATTCAGTACTTC.

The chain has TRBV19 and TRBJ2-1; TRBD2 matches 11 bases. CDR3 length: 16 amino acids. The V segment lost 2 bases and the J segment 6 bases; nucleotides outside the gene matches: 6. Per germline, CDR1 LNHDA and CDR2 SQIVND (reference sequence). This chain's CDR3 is CASSIRGLAGLNEQFF. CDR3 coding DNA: TGTGCCAGTAGTATACGCGGACTAGCGGGCCTCAATGAGCAGTTCTTC.

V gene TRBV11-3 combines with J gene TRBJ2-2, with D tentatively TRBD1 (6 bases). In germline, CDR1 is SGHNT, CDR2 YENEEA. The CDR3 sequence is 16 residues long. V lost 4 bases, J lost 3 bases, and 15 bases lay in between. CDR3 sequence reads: CASSSYRVKDTGELFF. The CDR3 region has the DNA TGTGCCAGCAGCTCATACAGGGTTAAGGACACCGGGGAGCTGTTTTTT.

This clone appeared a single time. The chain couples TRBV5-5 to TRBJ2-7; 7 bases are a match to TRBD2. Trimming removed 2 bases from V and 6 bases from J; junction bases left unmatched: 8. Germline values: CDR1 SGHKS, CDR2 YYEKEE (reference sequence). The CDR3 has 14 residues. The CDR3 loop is CASSFRAGVSEQYF. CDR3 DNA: TGTGCCAGCAGCTTCCGGGCGGGAGTCAGCGAGCAGTACTTC. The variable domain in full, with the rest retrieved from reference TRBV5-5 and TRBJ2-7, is DAGVTQSPTHLIKTRGQQVTLRCSPISGHKSVSWYQQVLGQGPQFIFQYYEKEERGRGNFPDRFSARQFPNYSSELNVNALLLGDSALYLCASSFRAGVSEQYFGPGTRLTVT.

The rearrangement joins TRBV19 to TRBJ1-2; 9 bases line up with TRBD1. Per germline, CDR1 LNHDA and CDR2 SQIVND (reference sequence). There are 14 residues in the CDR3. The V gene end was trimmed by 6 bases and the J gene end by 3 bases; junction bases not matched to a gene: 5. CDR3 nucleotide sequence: TGTGCCAGTAGGCCGGGACAGGGATACTATGGCTACACCTTC. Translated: CASRPGQGYYGYTF.

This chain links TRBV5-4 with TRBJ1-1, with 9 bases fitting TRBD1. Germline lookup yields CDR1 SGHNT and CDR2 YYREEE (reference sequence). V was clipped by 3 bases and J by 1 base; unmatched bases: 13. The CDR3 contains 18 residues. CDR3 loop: CASSSVQGAIWGNTEAFF. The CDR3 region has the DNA TGTGCCAGCAGCTCGGTACAGGGGGCGATCTGGGGGAACACTGAAGCTTTCTTT.

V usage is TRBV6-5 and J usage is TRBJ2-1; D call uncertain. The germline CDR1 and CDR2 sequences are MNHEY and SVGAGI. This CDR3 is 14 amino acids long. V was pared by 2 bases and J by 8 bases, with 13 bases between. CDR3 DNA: TGTGCCAGCAGTTACGATAGGCTGATCGATGAGCAGTTCTTC. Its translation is CASSYDRLIDEQFF.